This TCR beta chain was retrieved from a study of radiation and T cells in renal cell carcinoma. Study results and caveats: From baseline, blood top tumor clonotypes peaked at 2 weeks post-radiation.

The data were produced by immunoSEQ multiplex PCR, yet TCRdb's version contains in-frame clones alone and is incomplete. The profile shows fewer than 200,000 clones, about 88% of them singletons. Sample time point: blood 4 weeks post-SBRT, at nephrectomy. Treatment specified: 15 Gy SBRT to primary tumor, nephrectomy 4 weeks later. Nephrectomy followed 15 Gy stereotactic body radiation by 4 weeks. With 0 bases removed from V and 7 bases from J, the gap between germline ends came to 18 bases. The germline V gene has CDR1 LGHNA and CDR2 YNFKEQ. The CDR3 totals 16 residues. Of note for this clone: No antigen is known for it.

This material consisted of blood, taken from a patient whose treatment included radiotherapy and nephrectomy. The V gene is TRBV4-2, the J gene TRBJ1-1, with a tentative D call TRBD1 (6 bases). This sequence was found in a woman aged 50 to 60 with renal cell carcinoma. Written as DNA, the CDR3 is TGTGCCAGCAGCCAAGAGTCCGTCTGGGGGCAAGGTGAAGCTTTCTTT. Protein: CASSQESVWGQGEAFF.